The present T cell receptor (beta chain) was sequenced within a study of monozygotic twins with inflammatory bowel disease. TCRdb derives one entry per CDR3 protein from the 5' RACE reads, leaving out DNA. Its table records more than 350,000 distinct CDR3 sequences. This CDR3 region has 16 residues. The chain recombines TRBV12-3 or TRBV12-4 with TRBJ2-1. The sequence was collected from a human donor with ulcerative colitis or Crohn's disease, or a healthy co-twin of an affected twin (not recorded which). Sequenced input: blood. CDR3 amino acids: CASSFALGSSYNEQFF.